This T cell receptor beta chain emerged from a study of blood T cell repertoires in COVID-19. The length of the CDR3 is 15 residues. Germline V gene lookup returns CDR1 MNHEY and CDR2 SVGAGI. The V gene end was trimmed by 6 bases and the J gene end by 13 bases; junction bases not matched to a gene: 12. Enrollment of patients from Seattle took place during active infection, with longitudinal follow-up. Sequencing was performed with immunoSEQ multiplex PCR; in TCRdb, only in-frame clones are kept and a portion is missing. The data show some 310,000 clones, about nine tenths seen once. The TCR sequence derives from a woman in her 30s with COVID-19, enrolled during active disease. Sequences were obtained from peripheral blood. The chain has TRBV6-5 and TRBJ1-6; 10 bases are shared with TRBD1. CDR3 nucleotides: TGTGCCAGCAGATCCGGGACAGGGGAGATTAACCCCCTCCACTTT. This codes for CASRSGTGEINPLHF.